One T cell receptor (beta chain) is described in this entry. Other nucleotide sequences from this sample produce the same CDR3. V lost 2 bases to trimming and J lost 4 bases; unmatched junction nucleotides: 5. From germline, CDR1 is SGDLS and CDR2 YYNGEE. The CDR3 spans 17 residues. This entry comes from a study of shared clonotypes between healthy human individuals. Assay: immunoSEQ multiplex PCR; the TCRdb copy retains only in-frame clones and omits some. This table holds some 2.1 million clones, over 85% found once. This receptor was taken from a man aged 18 to 35 in good health. V usage is TRBV9 and J usage is TRBJ2-1, with 14 bases that match TRBD2. Material: naive CD4+ T cells sorted from blood. The subset denotes: CD45RA+ positively selected. CDR3 sequence: CASSVGTSGSFYNEQFF. The CDR3 region has the DNA TGTGCCAGCAGCGTGGGGACTAGCGGGAGTTTTTACAATGAGCAGTTCTTC.